These 32 T cell receptor beta chains were sequenced from one sample in a study of glioma-infiltrating T cells after dendritic cell vaccination. Regarding time point: after dendritic cell vaccination, including at tumor progression/relapse. Method: immunoSEQ multiplex PCR; TCRdb's copy keeps in-frame clones and lacks some. The table lists more than 85,000 clones, 90% of them singletons, with around 2.6% in the top ten. Here the sequenced sample was blood, taken after dendritic cell vaccination. The source of these receptors is a human donor with glioblastoma.

V gene TRBV5-1 combines with J gene TRBJ2-7; no definite D call. The germline V gene encodes CDR1 SGHRS and CDR2 YFSETQ. V lost 0 bases and J 0 bases, leaving 10 bases between the germline ends. The CDR3 has 15 residues. CDR3: CASSLGSSSSYEQYF. CDR3 bases: TGCGCCAGCAGCTTGGGCAGTTCTAGCTCCTACGAGCAGTACTTC.

This rearrangement joins TRBV5-4 to TRBJ2-3; 13 nucleotides line up with TRBD2. Trimming took 4 bases from V and 2 from J; bases not matched to a gene: 7. This CDR3 is built from 17 residues. CDR1 is SGHNT and CDR2 is YYREEE in the germline V gene (reference sequence). The CDR3 nucleotides are TGTGCCAGCAGCGGGCCCGGGACTAGCGGGAACACAGATACGCAGTATTTT. Protein sequence: CASSGPGTSGNTDTQYF.

Comments on this clone: This same CDR3 is encoded by further DNA sequences in the sample. The V gene is TRBV18, the J gene TRBJ2-1; tentatively, D is TRBD2 (6 bases). Trimming cost V 1 base and J 6 bases, with 7 bases left between them. The CDR3 is 13 amino acids. Germline CDR1 reads KGHSH; CDR2 reads LQKENI. The CDR3 DNA reads TGTGCCAGCTCACCACGACTAGGCAATGAGCAGTTCTTC. Its translation: CASSPRLGNEQFF.

The CDR3 reads CASSLAAGASYEQYF. CDR3 bases: TGCGCCAGCAGCTTGGCCGCAGGGGCTTCCTACGAGCAGTACTTC. The chain carries TRBV5-1 and TRBJ2-7; D possibly corresponds to TRBD1 (6 bases). Germline V gene data show CDR1 as SGHRS and CDR2 as YFSETQ. CDR3 length: 15 residues. V lost 0 bases and J lost 1, with 11 bases in between.

The chain employs TRBV12-1 and TRBJ2-2; TRBD2 is the table's D call and was not checked against the DNA. TRBV12-1 is assigned pseudogene status. The CDR3 consists of 17 residues. In nucleotides, the CDR3 is TGTGCCAGCAGCTTTGCTAGCGGGGGCTTGAACACCGGGGAGCTGTTTTTT. Protein: CASSFASGGLNTGELFF.

V gene TRBV15 combines with J gene TRBJ1-1; 9 bases agree with TRBD1. This CDR3 contains 19 residues. Germline-derived CDR1 and CDR2 are LNHNV and YYDKDF (reference sequence). After removal of 3 bases from V and 6 bases from J, the junction contained 20 bases not matched to a gene. CDR3 region: CATSSRDRVLQGDPPEAFF. As DNA, the CDR3 is TGTGCCACCAGCAGCCGGGACAGGGTACTCCAAGGGGACCCCCCTGAAGCTTTCTTT.

This chain joins TRBV2 and TRBJ2-3; D is uncertain. Trimming took 4 bases from V and 1 from J, leaving 9 bases between them. The V gene's germline CDR1 is SNHLY and CDR2 FYNNEI. The length of the CDR3 is 14 residues. The CDR3 region is CASSVPSGTDTQYF. CDR3 DNA: TGTGCCAGCAGTGTCCCCAGCGGCACAGATACGCAGTATTTT. The entire variable domain, with the rest obtained from reference TRBV2 and TRBJ2-3, is as follows: EPEVTQTPSHQVTQMGQEVILRCVPISNHLYFYWYRQILGQKVEFLVSFYNNEISEKSEIFDDQFSVERPDGSNFTLKIRSTKLEDSAMYFCASSVPSGTDTQYFGPGTRLTVL.

V is TRBV11-2 and J is TRBJ2-7; D might be TRBD1 (5 bases). Trimming took off 1 base at V and 3 bases at J, with 10 bases between the two ends. Germline CDR1 reads SGHAT; CDR2 reads FQNNGV. The CDR3 length is 14 residues. The CDR3 sequence: CASSLARAFYEQYF. Here the CDR3 DNA reads TGTGCCAGCAGCTTAGCCAGGGCCTTCTACGAGCAGTACTTC.

The J gene is TRBJ2-7, the V gene TRBV6-5; 12 bases are shared with TRBD2. CDR1 MNHEY and CDR2 SVGAGI come from the germline V gene. V dropped 2 bases and J dropped 5; count of bases not matched to a gene: 7. The CDR3 extends over 16 amino acids. CDR3 protein: CASSYAASGRANEQYF. CDR3 sequence (DNA): TGTGCCAGCAGTTACGCGGCTAGCGGGAGGGCTAACGAGCAGTACTTC.

The V call is TRBV19, the J call TRBJ2-3; tentative D call: TRBD2 (5 bases). Germline values: CDR1 LNHDA, CDR2 SQIVND (reference sequence). The CDR3 contains 15 residues. V shed 3 bases and J shed 0 bases, with 10 bases lying between them. The CDR3 DNA follows: TGTGCCAGTAGTATCGGACTCCTCAGCACAGATACGCAGTATTTT. It translates to CASSIGLLSTDTQYF.

The rearrangement links TRBV9 to TRBJ1-2; no firm D call. Germline values: CDR1 SGDLS, CDR2 YYNGEE. The CDR3 consists of 14 residues. Trimming stripped 4 bases from V and 4 bases from J, with 14 bases between. CDR3 protein: CASSSRGDSYGYTF. The CDR3 DNA reads as TGTGCCAGCAGCTCCCGGGGAGACTCCTATGGCTACACCTTC.

The V call is TRBV19, the J call TRBJ2-6; 11 bases are shared with TRBD2. The ends lost 4 bases at V and 1 base at J; junction bases unmatched: 9. Germline assignment: CDR1 LNHDA and CDR2 SQIVND (reference sequence). CDR3 size: 19 residues. In DNA, the CDR3 is TGTGCCAGTAGTACGTTAGCGGGAGGGCGTCTTTCTGGGGCCAACGTCCTGACTTTC. This gives the protein CASSTLAGGRLSGANVLTF. Filled out from reference TRBV19 and TRBJ2-6, the complete variable domain reads DGGITQSPKYLFRKEGQNVTLSCEQNLNHDAMYWYRQDPGQGLRLIYYSQIVNDFQKGDIAEGYSVSREKKESFPLTVTSAQKNPTAFYLCASSTLAGGRLSGANVLTFGAGSRLTVL.

The V and J genes are TRBV5-1 and TRBJ1-6, with D perhaps matching TRBD1 (5 bases). The CDR3 consists of 14 residues. Looked up from germline, CDR1 is SGHRS and CDR2 is YFSETQ. V was cut by 5 bases and J by 8 bases, with 14 bases left in between. In nucleotides, the CDR3 is TGCGCCAGCAGTCAAGGCAGGGTGGATTCACCCCTCCACTTT. It specifies CASSQGRVDSPLHF.

V usage is TRBV25-1 and J usage is TRBJ1-2; D is uncertain. Germline values: CDR1 MGHDK, CDR2 SYGVNS. V lost 3 bases and J 8 bases, leaving 25 bases between the germline ends. The CDR3 contains 17 residues. The CDR3 nucleotides read TGTGCCAGCAGTGACTCCTCCTTAATCGGAGGGAAGCGCGGCTACACCTTC. Translating it yields CASSDSSLIGGKRGYTF.

The chain carries TRBV9 and TRBJ2-1; 7 positions agree with TRBD2. J was trimmed by 9 bases and V by 0 bases; bases with no gene match: 6. The germline CDR1 and CDR2 sequences are SGDLS and YYNGEE. This CDR3 has 14 amino acids. The CDR3 reads CASSVDSGGTEQFF. CDR3 sequence (DNA): TGTGCCAGCAGCGTAGATTCGGGAGGTACTGAGCAGTTCTTC. Full variable domain (remainder filled in from reference TRBV9 and TRBJ2-1): DSGVTQTPKHLITATGQRVTLRCSPRSGDLSVYWYQQSLDQGLQFLIQYYNGEERAKGNILERFSAQQFPDLHSELNLSSLELGDSALYFCASSVDSGGTEQFFGPGTRLTVL.

The rearrangement links TRBV5-4 to TRBJ2-2, with 13 bases lining up with TRBD2. Per the germline V gene, CDR1 is SGHNT and CDR2 is YYREEE (reference sequence). The V segment lost 0 bases and the J segment 6 bases; nucleotides outside the gene matches: 8. The CDR3 length is 18 residues. DNA of the CDR3: TGTGCCAGCAGCTTGGGGGGACTAGCGGGACGTGACTCCGGGGAGCTGTTTTTT. Its protein product is CASSLGGLAGRDSGELFF.

The chain joins TRBV9 to TRBJ2-5; 8 bases are shared with TRBD2. This CDR3 is 14 amino acids long. With 3 bases clipped from V and 6 bases from J, the junction kept 7 bases outside the gene matches. Germline loops: CDR1 SGDLS, CDR2 YYNGEE. The CDR3: CASSGSGSVKTQYF. CDR3 in DNA: TGTGCCAGCAGCGGAAGCGGGAGTGTCAAGACCCAGTACTTC.

The chain couples TRBV7-8 to TRBJ1-2; D might be TRBD1 (5 bases). CDR1 SGHVS and CDR2 FQNEAQ come from the germline V gene. The V and J ends lost 2 bases and 2 bases respectively, with 18 bases between them. The CDR3 sequence is 17 residues long. The DNA of the CDR3 is TGTGCCAGCAGCTTAAGGGGAAAAGACTCGAGCAACTATGGCTACACCTTC. This encodes CASSLRGKDSSNYGYTF.

The chain links TRBV5-8 to TRBJ2-2; the match to TRBD1 covers 9 bases. This CDR3 is 15 amino acids long. The germline gives CDR1 SGHTS, CDR2 YDEGEE. V lost 4 bases to trimming and J lost 5 bases; unmatched junction nucleotides: 6. The CDR3 DNA reads as TGTGCCAGCAGCCGGGACAGGGTTGGTACCGGGGAGCTGTTTTTT. It specifies CASSRDRVGTGELFF.

The chain links TRBV6-1 to TRBJ2-3, with 8 bases matching TRBD2. The CDR3 extends over 15 amino acids. CDR1 and CDR2 from the germline V gene are MNHNS and SASEGT. V was clipped by 5 bases and J by 0 bases; unmatched bases: 4. The chain's CDR3 is CASSSAGVSTDTQYF. DNA of the CDR3: TGTGCCAGCAGTTCAGCGGGGGTAAGCACAGATACGCAGTATTTT.

The J gene is TRBJ1-2, the V gene TRBV5-1, with TRBD1 matching over 7 bases. The V and J ends lost 1 base and 8 bases, in that order; junction bases with no gene match: 8. Germline V gene lookup returns CDR1 SGHRS and CDR2 YFSETQ. CDR3 length: 14 residues. The CDR3 sequence is CASSLNQQGSGYTF. The CDR3 bases are TGCGCCAGCAGCTTGAATCAACAGGGGAGCGGCTACACCTTC.

The chain links TRBV5-1 to TRBJ1-1; the match to TRBD1 covers 8 bases. CDR3 size: 15 residues. J gave up 3 bases and V 3 bases, and 7 bases lay outside the gene matches. Germline CDR1 is SGHRS and CDR2 is YFSETQ. Written as DNA, the CDR3 is TGCGCCAGCAGCTGGACCGGGACAGGTTACACTGAAGCTTTCTTT. Amino acid sequence: CASSWTGTGYTEAFF.

Details on this clone: The sample has other DNA sequences that encode this CDR3 too. The chain has TRBV30 and TRBJ1-6; possibly TRBD1 for D (6 bases). The V and J ends lost 1 base and 7 bases respectively, with 11 bases between them. Per the germline V gene, CDR1 is GTSNPN and CDR2 is SVGIG (reference sequence). This CDR3 comprises 14 residues. CDR3 in amino acids: CAWSAWTENSPLHF. The DNA of the CDR3 is TGTGCCTGGAGTGCCTGGACAGAAAATTCACCCCTCCACTTT.

The chain has TRBV6-4 and TRBJ1-1, with TRBD1 matching over 9 bases. This CDR3 has 13 amino acids. V shed 4 bases, J shed 14 bases, and the junction held 11 bases outside the gene matches. The germline gives CDR1 MRHNA, CDR2 SNTAGT. This CDR3 reads CASSADRGRMLFF. The DNA of the CDR3 is TGTGCCAGCAGTGCGGACAGGGGCCGAATGTTATTCTTT.

This chain uses TRBV5-4 with TRBJ1-3; 7 nucleotides line up with TRBD1. The length of the CDR3 is 16 residues. Germline assignment: CDR1 SGHNT and CDR2 YYREEE (reference sequence). The V gene end was trimmed by 4 bases and the J gene end by 3 bases; junction bases not matched to a gene: 10. This CDR3 reads CASSNRQGSYGNTIYF. The CDR3 nucleotides are TGTGCCAGCAGCAACCGACAGGGATCGTATGGAAACACCATATATTTT.

The J gene is TRBJ2-7, the V gene TRBV18; 7 bases line up with TRBD2. J was trimmed by 5 bases and V by 3 bases; bases with no gene match: 4. In germline, CDR1 is KGHSH, CDR2 LQKENI. This CDR3 contains 13 residues. CDR3 region: CASSPGGEDEQYF. The CDR3 nucleotides are TGTGCCAGCTCACCGGGAGGGGAGGACGAGCAGTACTTC.

This rearrangement joins TRBV9 to TRBJ1-1, with D perhaps matching TRBD1 (6 bases). The germline gives CDR1 SGDLS, CDR2 YYNGEE. This CDR3 spans 14 amino acids. V was trimmed by 3 bases and J by 5 bases, leaving 14 bases between them. CDR3 protein: CASSASGTSTEAFF. The CDR3 DNA reads as TGTGCCAGCAGCGCCTCCGGGACATCAACTGAAGCTTTCTTT.

The chain combines TRBV5-1 with TRBJ1-1; D gene ambiguous. V dropped 0 bases and J dropped 2 bases, with 8 bases sitting between them. The CDR3 is made up of 14 amino acids. CDR1 is SGHRS and CDR2 is YFSETQ in the germline V gene. CDR3 region: CASSLGPVNTEAFF. CDR3 sequence (DNA): TGCGCCAGCAGCTTGGGTCCAGTTAACACTGAAGCTTTCTTT. Full variable domain (rest looked up from reference TRBV5-1 and TRBJ1-1): KAGVTQTPRYLIKTRGQQVTLSCSPISGHRSVSWYQQTPGQGLQFLFEYFSETQRNKGNFPGRFSGRQFSNSRSEMNVSTLELGDSALYLCASSLGPVNTEAFFGQGTRLTVV.

Comments on this clone: The same CDR3 also results from other DNA sequences found in this sample. The chain links TRBV6-6 to TRBJ1-6; 8 bases fit TRBD1. Germline CDR1 and CDR2: MNHNY and SVGAGI (reference sequence). J lost 3 bases, V lost 6 bases, and 7 bases had no gene match. This CDR3 has 16 amino acids. CDR3 DNA sequence: TGTGCCAGCAGCAGCGGGACAGGCCACTATAATTCACCCCTCCACTTT. It encodes CASSSGTGHYNSPLHF.

The chain couples TRBV19 to TRBJ1-5, with TRBD1 matching over 7 bases. The CDR3 totals 15 residues. Germline V gives CDR1 LNHDA, CDR2 SQIVND (reference sequence). V lost 7 bases, J lost 3 bases, and 9 bases stayed unmatched. The CDR3 DNA reads as TGTGCCAGTAAGGTAGGGGGCGAAATCAATCAGCCCCAGCATTTT. This gives the protein CASKVGGEINQPQHF.

The rearrangement links TRBV19 to TRBJ2-7; no clear D. CDR3 size: 11 residues. Deletions cut 5 bases from V and 0 bases from J, with 2 bases between. The germline CDR1 and CDR2 sequences are LNHDA and SQIVND (reference sequence). Here the CDR3 DNA reads TGTGCCAGTAGTCTCTCCTACGAGCAGTACTTC. The encoded protein is CASSLSYEQYF. The variable domain in full, with the rest retrieved from reference TRBV19 and TRBJ2-7, is DGGITQSPKYLFRKEGQNVTLSCEQNLNHDAMYWYRQDPGQGLRLIYYSQIVNDFQKGDIAEGYSVSREKKESFPLTVTSAQKNPTAFYLCASSLSYEQYFGPGTRLTVT.

The chain links TRBV11-2 to TRBJ2-1; 10 nucleotides line up with TRBD2. Germline V CDR1 and CDR2: SGHAT, FQNNGV. The CDR3 is made up of 17 amino acids. The V segment lost 3 bases and the J segment 4 bases; nucleotides outside the gene matches: 9. For the CDR3, the DNA is TGTGCCAGCAGCTTGAGCGGGGGGGCTTTGAGTTACAATGAGCAGTTCTTC. This codes for CASSLSGGALSYNEQFF. The complete variable domain, with remaining parts taken from reference TRBV11-2 and TRBJ2-1, reads EAGVAQSPRYKIIEKRQSVAFWCNPISGHATLYWYQQILGQGPKLLIQFQNNGVVDDSQLPKDRFSAERLKGVDSTLKIQPAKLEDSAVYLCASSLSGGALSYNEQFFGPGTRLTVL.